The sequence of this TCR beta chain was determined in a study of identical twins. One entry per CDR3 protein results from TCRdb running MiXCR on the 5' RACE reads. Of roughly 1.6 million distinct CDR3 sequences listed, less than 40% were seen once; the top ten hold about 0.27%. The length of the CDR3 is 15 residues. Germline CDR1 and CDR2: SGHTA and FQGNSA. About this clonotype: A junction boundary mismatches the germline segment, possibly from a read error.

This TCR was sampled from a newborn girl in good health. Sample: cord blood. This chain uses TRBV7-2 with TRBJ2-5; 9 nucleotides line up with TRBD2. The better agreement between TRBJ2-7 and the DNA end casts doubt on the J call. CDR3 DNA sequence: TGTGCCGGCAGCTTAGGAGGGACTAGCAGTTACGAGCAGTACTTC. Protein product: CAGSLGGTSSYEQYF.